This T cell receptor beta chain was sequenced in a study of T cells in Graves' hyperthyroidism and ophthalmopathy. Regions amplified from RNA transcripts were the TCR beta CDR3 regions. A first-round RT-PCR of the TCR CDR3 used the HTBI primer set. TCRdb reprocessed the multiplex PCR reads with MiXCR, giving one entry per CDR3 protein. The sample holds some 440,000 distinct CDR3 sequences, about a sixth seen once. As concerns this clonotype: No conserved phenylalanine or tryptophan ends this CDR3, so it is likely a read error.

CDR3 size: 15 residues. Trimming left V 5 bases short and J 0 bases short, with 13 bases between. Germline V gene sequence: CDR1 SGHRS, CDR2 YFSETQ. The source is a woman under 30 with Graves' hyperthyroidism. Sequencing was performed on blood. V usage is TRBV5-1 and J usage is TRBJ2-3; no firm D call. The CDR3 sequence is CASRLGPYSTDTQYL. CDR3 bases: TGCGCCAGCAGACTTGGCCCGTATAGCACAGATACGCAGTATTTA.